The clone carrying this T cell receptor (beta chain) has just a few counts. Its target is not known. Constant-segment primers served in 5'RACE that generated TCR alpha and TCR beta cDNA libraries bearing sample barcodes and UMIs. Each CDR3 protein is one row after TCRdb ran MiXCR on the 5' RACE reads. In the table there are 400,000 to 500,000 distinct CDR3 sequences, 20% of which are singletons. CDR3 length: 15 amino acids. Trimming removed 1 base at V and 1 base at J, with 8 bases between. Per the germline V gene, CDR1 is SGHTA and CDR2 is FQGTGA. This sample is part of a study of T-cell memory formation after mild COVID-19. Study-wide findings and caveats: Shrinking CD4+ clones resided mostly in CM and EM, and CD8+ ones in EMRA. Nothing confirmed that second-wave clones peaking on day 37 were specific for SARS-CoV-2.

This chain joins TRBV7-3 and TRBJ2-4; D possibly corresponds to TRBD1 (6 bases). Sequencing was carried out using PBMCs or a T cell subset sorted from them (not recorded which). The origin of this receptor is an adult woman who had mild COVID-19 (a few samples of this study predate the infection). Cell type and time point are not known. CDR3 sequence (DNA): TGTGCCAGCAGCTTAATCAGGGGTGCCAAAAACATTCAGTACTTC. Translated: CASSLIRGAKNIQYF. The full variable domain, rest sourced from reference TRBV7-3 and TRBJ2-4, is GAGVSQTPSNKVTEKGKYVELRCDPISGHTALYWYRQSLGQGPEFLIYFQGTGAADDSGLPNDRFFAVRPEGSVSTLKIQRTERGDSAVYLCASSLIRGAKNIQYFGAGTRLSVL.